The 25 T cell receptor beta chains below all came from one sample that was sequenced in a study of cytomegalovirus exposure and HLA in healthy donors. 13 Jbeta primers and 60 Vbeta primers were used for the PCR. Generated by immunoSEQ multiplex PCR, the TCRdb table keeps only in-frame clones and is missing some. The data contain fewer than 250,000 clones, 78% of them singletons. Source material: PBMCs. Receptor source: a woman aged 25 to 45 in good health and CMV-seropositive.

The gene calls are TRBV7-2 and TRBJ2-7; D may be TRBD1 (7 bases). Germline-derived CDR1 and CDR2 are SGHTA and FQGNSA. Trimming shortened V by 2 bases and J by 4 bases, and 15 bases separated the two germline ends. The CDR3 loop spans 15 amino acids. Here the CDR3 reads CASSLQGGREYEQYF. The DNA for the CDR3 is TGTGCCAGCAGCTTACAGGGGGGTAGGGAGTACGAGCAGTACTTC.

This chain joins TRBV29-1 and TRBJ2-7, with 8 bases aligning to TRBD2. The germline V gene encodes CDR1 SQVTM and CDR2 ANQGSEA. This CDR3 contains 14 residues. Unmatched junction bases numbered 9, after V lost 1 base and J lost 7 bases. CDR3 in DNA: TGCAGCGTTGAAGTGGCGCGGGGGGCGGGGGAGCAGTACTTC. This gives the protein CSVEVARGAGEQYF.

There are a few counts of this clone. This chain uses TRBV5-5 with TRBJ2-1, with D perhaps TRBD1 (6 bases). This CDR3 comprises 15 residues. The germline CDR1 and CDR2 sequences are SGHKS and YYEKEE (reference sequence). Trimming cost V 5 bases and J 0 bases, with 12 bases left between them. The CDR3 DNA follows: TGTGCCAGCAGACCTACAGGGAGCTCCTACAATGAGCAGTTCTTC. Its translation is CASRPTGSSYNEQFF.

The chain uses TRBV5-5 and TRBJ1-2; TRBD1 agrees at 9 bases. V was clipped by 2 bases and J by 8 bases; unmatched bases: 13. CDR1 and CDR2 from the germline V gene are SGHKS and YYEKEE (reference sequence). The length of the CDR3 is 16 residues. CDR3 sequence reads: CASSFREWDRVAGYTF. The CDR3 coding sequence is TGTGCCAGCAGCTTCCGGGAATGGGACAGGGTGGCGGGCTACACCTTC.

DNA of the CDR3: TGTGCCAGCAGCACCGGGGGGACAGGAAACACTGAAGCTTTCTTT. The encoded protein is CASSTGGTGNTEAFF. V usage is TRBV11-2 and J usage is TRBJ1-1, with 8 bases lining up with TRBD1. The V segment lost 5 bases and the J segment 2 bases; nucleotides outside the gene matches: 7. Germline-derived CDR1 and CDR2 are SGHAT and FQNNGV. This CDR3 contains 15 residues.

V is TRBV7-2 and J is TRBJ1-3; TRBD1 agrees at 7 bases. The germline V gene has CDR1 SGHTA and CDR2 FQGNSA. V was pared by 3 bases and J by 3 bases, with 2 bases of the junction left unmatched. This CDR3 is built from 14 residues. This CDR3 reads CASSLDRFGNTIYF. The CDR3 DNA is TGTGCCAGCAGCTTGGACAGGTTTGGAAACACCATATATTTT.

The chain employs TRBV6-4 and TRBJ2-2, with D perhaps matching TRBD1 (6 bases). Between the trimmed V and J ends, which lost 6 bases and 1 base, there was a span of 9 bases. There are 14 residues in the CDR3. Per germline, CDR1 MRHNA and CDR2 SNTAGT. Here the CDR3 reads CASSVQGNTGELFF. The CDR3 nucleotides read TGTGCCAGCAGCGTACAGGGGAACACCGGGGAGCTGTTTTTT.

This chain links TRBV5-6 with TRBJ1-6, with 11 bases aligning to TRBD1. J gave up 7 bases and V 3 bases, and 0 bases lay outside the gene matches. This CDR3 region has 14 residues. Germline CDR1 and CDR2: SGHDT and YYEEEE. In DNA form, the CDR3 reads TGTGCCAGCAGCTGGGACAGGGGGAATTCACCCCTCCACTTT. It yields the protein CASSWDRGNSPLHF.

V gene TRBV28 combines with J gene TRBJ2-1; 10 bases are shared with TRBD2. V dropped 6 bases and J dropped 3; count of bases not matched to a gene: 5. The germline V gene has CDR1 MDHEN and CDR2 SYDVKM. The CDR3 is made up of 15 amino acids. CDR3 sequence (DNA): TGTGCCAGCAGGGGAAGCGGGAGGGACTACAATGAGCAGTTCTTC. Amino acids: CASRGSGRDYNEQFF.

This clone was seen once. This chain connects TRBV7-3 to TRBJ2-3; perhaps TRBD2 as D (5 bases). V lost 5 bases and J 0 bases, leaving 15 bases between the germline ends. CDR1 is SGHTA and CDR2 is FQGTGA in the germline V gene. CDR3 length: 16 amino acids. The CDR3 bases are TGTGCCAGCAGCCCCCAAGCGGAAACGAGCACAGATACGCAGTATTTT. This codes for CASSPQAETSTDTQYF.

The V call is TRBV7-9, the J call TRBJ1-4, with D tentatively TRBD1 (5 bases). The CDR3 is 15 amino acids. With 4 bases removed from V and 3 bases from J, the gap between germline ends came to 12 bases. Germline V gene lookup returns CDR1 SEHNR and CDR2 FQNEAQ (reference sequence). CDR3 sequence: CASSSSGVPNEKLFF. The CDR3 nucleotides read TGTGCCAGCAGCTCCTCGGGGGTTCCTAATGAAAAACTGTTTTTT.

V and J are TRBV19 and TRBJ1-1; 7 bases agree with TRBD1. The CDR3 is made up of 15 amino acids. V was pared by 2 bases and J by 10 bases, with 13 bases of the junction left unmatched. From germline, CDR1 is LNHDA and CDR2 SQIVND (reference sequence). The CDR3 nucleotides are TGTGCCAGTAGTATATTGGCGACAGGGCTTAATACAGCTTTCTTT. The encoded protein is CASSILATGLNTAFF. The full variable domain, its missing parts supplied by reference TRBV19 and TRBJ1-1, is DGGITQSPKYLFRKEGQNVTLSCEQNLNHDAMYWYRQDPGQGLRLIYYSQIVNDFQKGDIAEGYSVSREKKESFPLTVTSAQKNPTAFYLCASSILATGLNTAFFGQGTRLTVV.

The chain carries TRBV6-4 and TRBJ2-3; 9 bases match TRBD2. This CDR3 has 14 residues. V shed 6 bases, J shed 4 bases, and the junction held 5 bases outside the gene matches. Germline CDR1 reads MRHNA; CDR2 reads SNTAGT. The CDR3 loop is CASSLAGPPDTQYF. CDR3 DNA sequence: TGTGCCAGCAGCCTAGCGGGGCCCCCAGATACGCAGTATTTT.

The rearrangement uses TRBV11-3 and TRBJ2-3, with 11 positions matching TRBD2. Trimming at V came to 1 base and at J to 5 bases, leaving 11 bases not matched to a gene. The V gene's germline CDR1 is SGHNT and CDR2 YENEEA. The CDR3 runs to 18 residues. Written as DNA, the CDR3 is TGTGCCAGCAGCTTAGTGTTGGCTAGCGGGAGGAGGGGAGATACGCAGTATTTT. Amino acid sequence: CASSLVLASGRRGDTQYF.

The chain couples TRBV6-5 to TRBJ1-2, with 7 nucleotides matching TRBD1. The germline gives CDR1 MNHEY, CDR2 SVGAGI. This CDR3 spans 14 amino acids. Trimming removed 5 bases from V and 4 bases from J; junction bases left unmatched: 7. The CDR3 nucleotides are TGTGCCAGCAGTCGACAGGGTCGGGCCTATGGCTACACCTTC. Translated: CASSRQGRAYGYTF.

The chain combines TRBV12-5 with TRBJ2-3; D unclear. The CDR3 runs 13 residues. Trimming stripped 6 bases from V and 2 bases from J, with 9 bases between. Germline V gene lookup returns CDR1 LGHNT and CDR2 FRNRAP. The DNA of the CDR3 is TGTGCTAGTGGCAATAGTCCCACAGATACGCAGTATTTT. Its translation: CASGNSPTDTQYF. Supplemented by reference TRBV12-5 and TRBJ2-3, the full variable domain reads DARVTQTPRHKVTEMGQEVTMRCQPILGHNTVFWYRQTMMQGLELLAYFRNRAPLDDSGMPKDRFSAEMPDATLATLKIQPSEPRDSAVYFCASGNSPTDTQYFGPGTRLTVL.

As DNA, the CDR3 is TGTGCCTACAGGGCCCTGACTAATAATTCACCCCTCCACTTT. Translation: CAYRALTNNSPLHF. The chain combines TRBV30 with TRBJ1-6; D possibly corresponds to TRBD1 (6 bases). This CDR3 region has 14 residues. The ends were cut back, 7 bases at V and 5 bases at J, with 15 bases in the middle. Germline CDR1 reads GTSNPN; CDR2 reads SVGIG (reference sequence).

CDR3 residues: CASSQTAYEQYF. The CDR3 coding sequence is TGTGCCAGCAGCCAAACAGCCTACGAGCAGTACTTC. The rearrangement uses TRBV14 and TRBJ2-7; no firm D call. The length of the CDR3 is 12 residues. V was shortened by 2 bases and J by 2 bases, with 4 bases between the two germline ends. Germline V gene lookup returns CDR1 SGHDN and CDR2 FVKESK.

The chain couples TRBV7-9 to TRBJ2-7; 7 positions agree with TRBD2. This CDR3 comprises 15 residues. Losses at the gene ends were 0 bases for V and 4 bases for J; bases not matched to a gene: 6. Germline V gene lookup returns CDR1 SEHNR and CDR2 FQNEAQ (reference sequence). The CDR3 region is CASSLAAGPAYEQYF. The CDR3 DNA reads as TGTGCCAGCAGCTTAGCAGCGGGGCCTGCTTACGAGCAGTACTTC.

The V and J genes are TRBV2 and TRBJ1-6; D is ambiguous. CDR1 is SNHLY, CDR2 FYNNEI, per germline. Trimming took 2 bases from V and 11 from J, leaving 13 bases between them. The CDR3 consists of 14 residues. In DNA, the CDR3 is TGTGCCAGCAGTGAACAGAAGTGGGCTACACCCCTCCACTTT. This translates into CASSEQKWATPLHF.

V usage is TRBV11-2 and J usage is TRBJ1-1, with TRBD1 identical over 9 bases. The V gene end was trimmed by 7 bases and the J gene end by 8 bases; junction bases not matched to a gene: 8. Germline loops: CDR1 SGHAT, CDR2 FQNNGV. The CDR3 loop spans 13 amino acids. CDR3 loop: CASKVQGAAEAFF. The CDR3 region has the DNA TGTGCCAGCAAGGTACAGGGGGCGGCAGAAGCTTTCTTT.

V gene TRBV7-9 combines with J gene TRBJ2-7; D perhaps matches TRBD1 (5 bases). The ends were cut back, 7 bases at V and 2 bases at J, with 12 bases in the middle. In germline, CDR1 is SEHNR, CDR2 FQNEAQ (reference sequence). The CDR3 extends over 13 amino acids. DNA for the CDR3: TGTGCCAGCACATTAGGCAGGGCCTACGAGCAGTACTTC. As protein: CASTLGRAYEQYF. Together with reference TRBV7-9 and TRBJ2-7, the CDR3 gives the full variable domain: DTGVSQNPRHKITKRGQNVTFRCDPISEHNRLYWYRQTLGQGPEFLTYFQNEAQLEKSRLLSDRFSAERPKGSFSTLEIQRTEQGDSAMYLCASTLGRAYEQYFGPGTRLTVT.

This clone was found a few times. The genes are TRBV5-6 and TRBJ1-2; TRBD1 matches at 7 bases. Trimming cost V 2 bases and J 8 bases; bases outside gene matches: 9. The CDR3 length is 14 residues. Germline V gene lookup returns CDR1 SGHDT and CDR2 YYEEEE. The CDR3: CASSFGQEVNGYTF. In DNA, the CDR3 is TGTGCCAGCAGCTTCGGACAGGAGGTAAACGGCTACACCTTC.

This sequence joins TRBV4-1 and TRBJ2-7; tentative D call: TRBD1 (8 bases). V gave up 4 bases and J gave up 10 bases, with 26 bases separating them. The germline gives CDR1 MGHRA, CDR2 YSYEKL. The CDR3 covers 16 residues. The CDR3 DNA reads TGCGCCAGCAGCCCTAGCGGACAGGGACAATGGGCCGCACAGTACTTC. It encodes CASSPSGQGQWAAQYF.

The rearrangement joins TRBV10-3 to TRBJ2-3; maybe TRBD1 (5 bases). Germline lookup yields CDR1 ENHRY and CDR2 SYGVKD. Trimming left V 2 bases short and J 0 bases short, with 9 bases between. There are 15 residues in the CDR3. The DNA of the CDR3 is TGTGCCATCAGTGAGCCGCAGGGTAGCACAGATACGCAGTATTTT. Protein product: CAISEPQGSTDTQYF.